The 24 T cell receptor beta chains in this list originate from one sample, sequenced in a study of response to subunit inactivated influenza vaccine. One entry per CDR3 protein results from TCRdb running MiXCR on the RT-PCR reads. The table includes roughly 650,000 distinct CDR3 sequences, around 16% detected once. Sequences were derived from PBMCs from blood, sampled 11 to 12 days after vaccination. The receptors were sampled from a man aged 50-59 years who received an inactivated influenza vaccine.

The V gene is TRBV7-3, the J gene TRBJ2-2; 7 positions agree with TRBD1. CDR1 SGHTA and CDR2 FQGTGA come from the germline V gene. This CDR3 comprises 17 residues. V trimming: 0 bases; J trimming: 5 bases; junction bases outside the gene matches: 9. The chain's CDR3 is CASSLTPDRASTGELFF. The CDR3 region has the DNA TGTGCCAGCAGCTTAACACCCGACAGGGCCTCTACCGGGGAGCTGTTTTTT.

This clonotype was picked up a small number of times. The rearrangement uses TRBV12-3 or TRBV12-4 and TRBJ2-7; D may be TRBD1 (6 bases). This CDR3 is 14 amino acids long. V was trimmed by 1 base and J by 5 bases, leaving 12 bases between them. CDR3 nucleotide sequence: TGTGCCAGCAGTTTAGAGGGACATCTCAACGAGCAGTACTTC. It codes for CASSLEGHLNEQYF.

The chain uses TRBV20-1 and TRBJ2-2; D remains ambiguous. CDR3 size: 12 residues. Germline V CDR1 and CDR2: DFQATT, SNEGSKA (reference sequence). Trimming pared 5 bases from V and 3 bases from J, leaving 7 bases between. The CDR3 DNA reads as TGCAGTGCTCCCCTTGACACCGGGGAGCTGTTTTTT. Translated: CSAPLDTGELFF.

The chain employs TRBV30 and TRBJ2-2; a weak D match, TRBD1 (5 bases). Trimming pared 4 bases from V and 5 bases from J, leaving 5 bases between. CDR1 is GTSNPN, CDR2 SVGIG, per germline (reference sequence). This CDR3 region has 11 residues. Written as DNA, the CDR3 is TGTGCCTGGAAGGGGACCGGGGAGCTGTTTTTT. This encodes CAWKGTGELFF.

The chain carries TRBV7-8 and TRBJ2-7; D is undetermined. CDR1 is SGHVS, CDR2 FQNEAQ, per germline. V lost 5 bases to trimming and J lost 4 bases, with 12 bases between them. The CDR3 length is 13 residues. This chain's CDR3 is CASSPRTFYEQYF. Written as DNA, the CDR3 is TGTGCCAGCAGCCCCCGCACCTTTTACGAGCAGTACTTC.

This clonotype was observed a few times. This chain links TRBV29-1 with TRBJ2-7; TRBD2 matches at 7 bases. CDR1 and CDR2 from the germline V gene are SQVTM and ANQGSEA. V lost 5 bases and J lost 7; bases outside the gene matches: 8. This CDR3 is built from 12 residues. CDR3 sequence: CSVRGGLGEQYF. CDR3 nucleotides: TGCAGCGTTCGCGGGGGTTTGGGTGAGCAGTACTTC.

The chain carries TRBV30 and TRBJ1-1; no definite D call. Trimming shortened V by 1 base and J by 5 bases, and 2 bases separated the two germline ends. The CDR3 is made up of 10 amino acids. CDR1 and CDR2 from the germline V gene are GTSNPN and SVGIG (reference sequence). CDR3 loop: CAWSATEAFF. The DNA for the CDR3 is TGTGCCTGGAGTGCTACTGAAGCTTTCTTT.

Points on this clonotype: An end of the junction does not agree with germline; a read error may underlie this. The chain joins TRBV7-9 to TRBJ2-7; D is perhaps TRBD1 or TRBD2 (5 bases each). Germline lookup yields CDR1 SEHNR and CDR2 FQNEAQ (reference sequence). There are 16 residues in the CDR3. This CDR3 reads CACSLDEGQSFYEQYF. The CDR3 DNA reads as TGTGCCTGCAGCTTAGATGAGGGGCAGTCGTTCTACGAGCAGTACTTC.

V usage is TRBV11-2 and J usage is TRBJ2-2, with TRBD1 matching over 7 bases. The germline V gene has CDR1 SGHAT and CDR2 FQNNGV. Trimming took 4 bases from V and 1 from J; bases not matched to a gene: 3. This CDR3 comprises 15 residues. The CDR3 DNA follows: TGTGCCAGCAGCTCGGGACAGCGGAACACCGGGGAGCTGTTTTTT. Translation: CASSSGQRNTGELFF. Drawing the rest from reference TRBV11-2 and TRBJ2-2, the complete variable domain is EAGVAQSPRYKIIEKRQSVAFWCNPISGHATLYWYQQILGQGPKLLIQFQNNGVVDDSQLPKDRFSAERLKGVDSTLKIQPAKLEDSAVYLCASSSGQRNTGELFFGEGSRLTVL.

This clonotype was observed at least ten times. V usage is TRBV7-2 and J usage is TRBJ2-1; the match to TRBD2 covers 10 bases. The CDR3 runs 14 residues. V shed 5 bases and J 5 bases; nucleotides not matched to a gene: 3. Germline V gene sequence: CDR1 SGHTA, CDR2 FQGNSA. CDR3 in DNA: TGTGCCAGCAGCCGGACTAGCGGAAACAATGAGCAGTTCTTC. Its translation is CASSRTSGNNEQFF.

In regard to this clonotype: The junction departs from the called germline gene at one end, perhaps through a read error. CDR3 nucleotide sequence: TGCGCCAGCACCTTGGGGGGCGACACAGATACGCAGTATTTT. Residues: CASTLGGDTDTQYF. The chain has TRBV5-1 and TRBJ2-3; tentatively, D is TRBD1 or TRBD2 (6 bases each). This CDR3 is 14 amino acids long. The germline V gene has CDR1 SGHRS and CDR2 YFSETQ.

This sequence joins TRBV6-1 and TRBJ2-5; D might be TRBD1 (6 bases). This CDR3 is 16 amino acids long. Germline CDR1 reads MNHNS; CDR2 reads SASEGT. Trimming cost V 5 bases and J 3 bases, with 19 bases left between them. This CDR3 is CASSQFRAGQKETQYF. In nucleotides, the CDR3 is TGTGCCAGCAGTCAATTTCGAGCAGGACAGAAAGAGACCCAGTACTTC.

This clonotype was observed a handful of times. V and J are TRBV20-1 and TRBJ2-7; D could derive from TRBD1 or TRBD2 (7 bases each). Per germline, CDR1 DFQATT and CDR2 SNEGSKA (reference sequence). This CDR3 spans 13 amino acids. This chain's CDR3 is CSPYRQGGGEQYF. In DNA form, the CDR3 reads TGCAGCCCGTACAGACAGGGAGGGGGCGAGCAGTACTTC.

This clonotype was detected ten times or more. CDR3 nucleotide sequence: TGTGCCAGCAGCGGACACCGGGATTCCTACGAGCAGTACTTC. Its translation: CASSGHRDSYEQYF. V and J are TRBV7-9 and TRBJ2-7; D is perhaps TRBD1 or TRBD2 (5 bases each). The CDR3 is 14 amino acids. Trimming cost V 5 bases and J 1 base, with 12 bases left between them. Germline lookup yields CDR1 SEHNR and CDR2 FQNEAQ (reference sequence).

The chain links TRBV28 to TRBJ2-5, with TRBD2 identical over 12 bases. The junction had 4 bases not matched to a gene; V was cut back by 7 bases and J by 1 base. Germline-derived CDR1 and CDR2 are MDHEN and SYDVKM. This CDR3 comprises 15 residues. CDR3 DNA: TGTGCCAGCACCAGACTAGCGGGAGTCCAAGAGACCCAGTACTTC. It yields the protein CASTRLAGVQETQYF.

The V gene is TRBV6-1, the J gene TRBJ2-3; 7 bases are shared with TRBD1. Germline values: CDR1 MNHNS, CDR2 SASEGT. Trimming at V came to 6 bases and at J to 1 base, leaving 1 base not matched to a gene. This CDR3 is 13 amino acids long. CDR3 coding DNA: TGTGCCAGCAGGGGGACAGGCACAGATACGCAGTATTTT. It encodes CASRGTGTDTQYF.

The chain recombines TRBV6-5 with TRBJ1-1; 11 bases fit TRBD1. The CDR3 is made up of 16 amino acids. Germline values: CDR1 MNHEY, CDR2 SVGAGI. V was pared by 2 bases and J by 1 base, with 3 bases of the junction left unmatched. CDR3 residues: CASSYIGTGGNTEAFF. The CDR3 nucleotides read TGTGCCAGCAGTTACATCGGGACAGGGGGGAACACTGAAGCTTTCTTT.

The sample holds many counts of this clonotype. This chain links TRBV24-1 with TRBJ2-1, with D possibly being TRBD1 or TRBD2 (5 bases each). The V end lost 2 bases, the J end lost 8 bases, and 21 bases lay between the germline ends. Germline assignment: CDR1 KGHDR and CDR2 SFDVKD. The CDR3 extends over 17 amino acids. The CDR3 nucleotides are TGTGCCACCAGTGATTCGTCCGGGACCATAAACGAGGATGAGCAGTTCTTC. It codes for CATSDSSGTINEDEQFF.

The chain joins TRBV12-3 or TRBV12-4 to TRBJ2-1; TRBD1 matches at 12 bases. The CDR3 spans 15 residues. The ends lost 5 bases at V and 10 bases at J; junction bases unmatched: 9. The CDR3 DNA follows: TGTGCCAGCAGTGACCGGGACAGGGGGCTAGGGGAGCAGTTCTTC. It yields the protein CASSDRDRGLGEQFF.

This clonotype was seen a handful of times. One end of the junction varies from germline; a read error may be responsible. The chain recombines TRBV11-1 with TRBJ1-2, with D possibly matching TRBD1 (5 bases). Germline assignment: CDR1 SGHAT and CDR2 FQDESV (reference sequence). There are 13 residues in the CDR3. The CDR3 reads CASSLALQAQAFF. Here the CDR3 DNA reads TGTGCCAGCAGCTTAGCGCTACAGGCACAAGCTTTCTTC.

DNA of the CDR3: TGTGCCAGCAGCCCGGGACTAGCGGGAGGGCCGGTCGGGGAGCTGTTTTTT. It is translated as CASSPGLAGGPVGELFF. The chain recombines TRBV4-2 with TRBJ2-2, with 16 bases identical to TRBD2. Trimming at V came to 4 bases and at J to 7 bases, leaving 6 bases not matched to a gene. This CDR3 spans 17 amino acids. Germline V CDR1 and CDR2: LGHNA, YNFKEQ.

The sample holds a few counts of this clonotype. V is TRBV12-3 or TRBV12-4 and J is TRBJ2-3; D uncertain. The V gene lost 5 bases and the J gene lost 9 bases, with 9 bases spanning the gap. The CDR3 is 11 amino acids. DNA of the CDR3: TGTGCCAGCAGTCCGGCTTACACGCAGTATTTT. It specifies CASSPAYTQYF.

V usage is TRBV29-1 and J usage is TRBJ1-3, with D possibly being TRBD1 (6 bases). Trimming pared 6 bases from V and 0 bases from J, leaving 9 bases between. This CDR3 has 13 amino acids. Germline CDR1 SQVTM, CDR2 ANQGSEA. The CDR3 sequence is CSVRQDSGNTIYF. The CDR3 region has the DNA TGCAGCGTCCGACAGGACTCTGGAAACACCATATATTTT.

The table lists this clonotype with a few counts. The V gene is TRBV4-1, the J gene TRBJ2-5; D is possibly TRBD2 (5 bases). Trimming took 0 bases from V and 5 from J, leaving 13 bases between them. Germline V gene sequence: CDR1 MGHRA, CDR2 YSYEKL. The CDR3 has 15 amino acids. CDR3 loop: CASSQEGLLLETQYF. Here the CDR3 DNA reads TGCGCCAGCAGCCAAGAAGGACTGCTGTTGGAGACCCAGTACTTC.